This TCR beta chain was identified during a study of blood T cell repertoires in COVID-19. Libraries were prepared by immunoSEQ multiplex PCR; TCRdb keeps only in-frame clonotypes and omits some of them. Of tens of thousands of clones listed, 85% to 90% are singletons. This clonotype originated in a man aged 65 to 85 with active or convalescent COVID-19. Sequenced: peripheral blood.

The CDR3 DNA reads as TGTGCCAGCGGAGAATGGTCGAACTATGGCTACACCTTC. Its translation: CASGEWSNYGYTF. The chain recombines TRBV19 with TRBJ1-2; D gene unclear. Germline-derived CDR1 and CDR2 are LNHDA and SQIVND (reference sequence). The CDR3 is made up of 13 amino acids. V lost 9 bases and J lost 2, with 13 bases in between.